This T cell receptor (beta chain) was identified in a study of cytomegalovirus exposure and HLA in healthy donors. Study-level background: Roughly 80% of a few hundred genotyped donors fell in the Caucasian-associated ancestry cluster. Overall study results and limits: It was only CMV serostatus that was available as immune exposure information.

There are 15 residues in the CDR3. V gave up 2 bases and J gave up 5 bases; unmatched junction bases: 7. Germline CDR1 is LGHNA and CDR2 is YSLEER. This clone was seen only a few times. The antigen remains undetermined. Primers included in the PCR were 60 Vbeta and 13 Jbeta primers. In the authors' methods: A later analysis counted tens of millions of unique TCR beta chains, around 12 million shared. The method was immunoSEQ multiplex PCR; TCRdb's version includes in-frame clones alone and lacks a portion of them. The V and J calls and clone size are taken from that table; D and trimming were inferred from the DNA. The sample consists of about 190,000 clones, about 80% of them appearing once.

The sequence was collected from a woman under 40 in good health and CMV-seropositive. Sequencing was performed on PBMCs. The chain joins TRBV4-3 to TRBJ1-1; 8 bases are a match to TRBD1. The CDR3 reads CASSQRWQGATEAFF. Written as DNA, the CDR3 is TGCGCCAGCAGCCAAAGGTGGCAGGGGGCAACTGAAGCTTTCTTT.